The clone carrying this TCR beta chain appeared once. The germline gives CDR1 SEHNR, CDR2 FQNEAQ (reference sequence). V was pared by 1 base and J by 3 bases, with 13 bases between. This CDR3 comprises 15 residues. Sequencing of TCR beta drew on CD8+ and CD4+ T cells from blood. The authors negatively isolated CD8+ and CD4+ T cells and FACS-enriched TEMRA cells. The data are from a study of CD8 T cells in Susac syndrome. Random hexamers primed reverse transcription of about 0.45 to 1 ug RNA. Across 54 Vbeta and 13 Jbeta, immunoSEQ multiplex PCR amplified TCR beta CDR3. TCRdb re-derived calls from the immunoSEQ multiplex PCR reads in MiXCR, one entry per CDR3 protein. The sample contains 150,000 to 160,000 distinct CDR3 sequences, nearly 97% of which appear only once.

Sequencing was carried out using CD8+ T cells from PBMCs. The source is a human donor with multiple sclerosis. The chain is built from TRBV7-9 and TRBJ2-7; D not certain. This chain's CDR3 is CASSLGREGVYEQYV. DNA of the CDR3: TGTGCCAGCAGCTTAGGTAGGGAAGGAGTCTACGAGCAGTACGTC.